A selection of T cell receptor beta chains follows, all from one sample in a study of T cell responses to AZD1222 COVID-19 vaccine. The repertoire was sequenced with immunoSEQ multiplex PCR; TCRdb's copy has only in-frame clones and lacks some. The profile shows about 120,000 clones, approximately 85% of them singletons. The specimen was peripheral blood, collected on day 0 of AZD1222 vaccination. The receptors derive from an adult in good health. Both conserved end residues are trimmed from each CDR3.

>TRBV12-3/TRBV12-4|TRBJ2-7
ASRPGGDEQY
>TRBV5-1|TRBJ2-5
ASRYNQETQY
>TRBV7-2|TRBJ2-7
ASSLPGGSRGYEQY
>TRBV7-2|TRBJ2-7
ASSLGAGGPYEQY
>TRBV5-1|TRBJ2-7
ASSPGTSIYEQY
>TRBV2|TRBJ1-1
ASRERTANTEAF
>TRBV5-8|TRBJ1-6
ASRQFGSYLNSPLH
>TRBV30|TRBJ2-7
AWSVGGSYEQY
>TRBV6-1|TRBJ1-6
ASSEGLSGFGSPLH
>TRBV28|TRBJ2-5
ASSSSTQTQY
>TRBV12-3/TRBV12-4|TRBJ1-3
ASRPGHRNTIY
>TRBV7-2|TRBJ2-1
ASSLKVEQF
>TRBV5-1|TRBJ2-1
ASSSRPGEVLPVKQF
>TRBV11-1|TRBJ2-3
ASSPHTGNPTDTQY
>TRBV5-1|TRBJ2-5
ASSYSVSETQY
>TRBV2|TRBJ2-2
ARNRGRDTGELF
>TRBV9|TRBJ1-4
ASSGGIRGTNEKLF
>TRBV19|TRBJ1-6
ASNSGRTDNSPLH
>TRBV18|TRBJ2-1
ASSPPNAFDNEQF
>TRBV19|TRBJ1-5
ASSIAGWSNQPQH
>TRBV11-1|TRBJ2-6
ASSYSGSGANVLT
>TRBV25-1|TRBJ2-7
ASSDGLAGAQSYEQY
>TRBV13|TRBJ2-7
ASSLYPAGGPKSYEQY
>TRBV21-1|TRBJ1-5
ASSAQTGGSNQPQH
>TRBV2|TRBJ2-3
ASTPIGGTTQY
>TRBV6-2/TRBV6-3|TRBJ1-5
ASSYKPNQPQH